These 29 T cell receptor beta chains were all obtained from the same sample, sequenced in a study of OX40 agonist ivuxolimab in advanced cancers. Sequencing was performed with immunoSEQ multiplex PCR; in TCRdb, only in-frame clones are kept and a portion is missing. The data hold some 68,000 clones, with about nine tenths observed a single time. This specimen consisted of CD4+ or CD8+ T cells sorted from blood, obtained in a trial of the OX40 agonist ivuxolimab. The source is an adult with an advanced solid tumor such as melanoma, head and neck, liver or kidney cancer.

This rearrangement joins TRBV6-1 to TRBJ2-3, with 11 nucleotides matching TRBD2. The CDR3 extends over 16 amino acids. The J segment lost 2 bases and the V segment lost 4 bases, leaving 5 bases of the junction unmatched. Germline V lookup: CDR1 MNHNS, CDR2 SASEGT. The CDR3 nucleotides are TGTGCCAGCAGTGGTCGACTAGCGGGGCCCACAGATACGCAGTATTTT. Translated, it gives CASSGRLAGPTDTQYF.

In DNA form, the CDR3 reads TGTGCCAGCAGCTTAGATACTAGCGGGAGCTACGAGCAGTACTTC. Encoded protein: CASSLDTSGSYEQYF. The chain is built from TRBV11-3 and TRBJ2-7; 11 bases map to TRBD2. The CDR3 covers 15 residues. The V gene's germline CDR1 is SGHNT and CDR2 YENEEA. V lost 0 bases to trimming and J lost 3 bases; unmatched junction nucleotides: 1.

The CDR3 reads CASSIRAGDAGSMGTEAFF. The DNA for the CDR3 is TGTGCCAGTAGTATTAGGGCAGGGGACGCTGGTTCGATGGGCACTGAAGCTTTCTTT. The chain combines TRBV19 with TRBJ1-1, with a tentative D call TRBD1 (6 bases). Germline V gene lookup returns CDR1 LNHDA and CDR2 SQIVND (reference sequence). The CDR3 has 19 residues. The V end was cut by 3 bases, the J end by 4 bases, with 27 bases between.

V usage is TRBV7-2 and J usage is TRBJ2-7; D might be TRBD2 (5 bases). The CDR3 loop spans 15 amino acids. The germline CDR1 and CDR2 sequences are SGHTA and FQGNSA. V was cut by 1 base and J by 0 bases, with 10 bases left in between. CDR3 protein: CASSLVSGFSYEQYF. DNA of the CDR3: TGTGCCAGCAGCTTAGTTTCGGGATTCTCCTACGAGCAGTACTTC.

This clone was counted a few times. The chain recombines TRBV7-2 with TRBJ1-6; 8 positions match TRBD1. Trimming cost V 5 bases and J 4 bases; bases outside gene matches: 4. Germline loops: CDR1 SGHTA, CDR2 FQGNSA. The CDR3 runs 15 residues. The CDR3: CASSPRTGYNSPLHF. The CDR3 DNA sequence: TGTGCCAGCAGCCCTCGGACAGGGTATAATTCACCCCTCCACTTT.

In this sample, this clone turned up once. The CDR3 nucleotides are TGTGCCAGCAGTGAATACGGGGGGGACAGCCAGAGGGGACGTGGAAACACCATATATTTT. Translated, it gives CASSEYGGDSQRGRGNTIYF. The genes are TRBV6-1 and TRBJ1-3; 7 nucleotides match TRBD1. The ends lost 2 bases at V and 3 bases at J; junction bases unmatched: 19. The length of the CDR3 is 20 residues. Germline V gene lookup returns CDR1 MNHNS and CDR2 SASEGT.

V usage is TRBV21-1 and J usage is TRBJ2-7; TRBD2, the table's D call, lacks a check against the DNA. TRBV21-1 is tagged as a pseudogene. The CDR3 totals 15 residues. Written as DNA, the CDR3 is TGTGCCAGCCTCTCTGACGATGAGGGAGTCTACGAGCAGTACTTC. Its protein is CASLSDDEGVYEQYF.

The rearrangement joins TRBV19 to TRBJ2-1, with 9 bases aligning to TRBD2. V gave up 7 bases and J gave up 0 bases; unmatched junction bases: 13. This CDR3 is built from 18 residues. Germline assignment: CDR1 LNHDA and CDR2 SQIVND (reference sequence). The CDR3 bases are TGTGCCAGTACCCGGAGCGGGGGGTACTCAAGCTCCTACAATGAGCAGTTCTTC. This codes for CASTRSGGYSSSYNEQFF.

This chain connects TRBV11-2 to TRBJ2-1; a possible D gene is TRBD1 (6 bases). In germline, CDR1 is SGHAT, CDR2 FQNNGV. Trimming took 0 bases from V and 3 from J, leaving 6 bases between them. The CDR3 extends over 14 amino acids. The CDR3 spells CASSLEGHYNEQFF. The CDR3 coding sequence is TGTGCCAGCAGCTTAGAGGGACACTACAATGAGCAGTTCTTC.

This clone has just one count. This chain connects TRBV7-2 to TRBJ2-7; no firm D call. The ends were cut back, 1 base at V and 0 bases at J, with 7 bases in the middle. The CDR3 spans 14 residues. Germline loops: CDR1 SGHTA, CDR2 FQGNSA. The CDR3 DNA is TGTGCCAGCAGCTTAGGTCCGAGCTCCTACGAGCAGTACTTC. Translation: CASSLGPSSYEQYF.

CDR3 residues: CASSEYRGLQETQYF. CDR3 DNA sequence: TGTGCCAGCAGTGAATACAGGGGGCTCCAAGAGACCCAGTACTTC. The J gene is TRBJ2-5, the V gene TRBV2, with 9 bases fitting TRBD1. CDR1 and CDR2 from the germline V gene are SNHLY and FYNNEI. This CDR3 is built from 15 residues. With 2 bases clipped from V and 1 base from J, the junction kept 2 bases outside the gene matches.

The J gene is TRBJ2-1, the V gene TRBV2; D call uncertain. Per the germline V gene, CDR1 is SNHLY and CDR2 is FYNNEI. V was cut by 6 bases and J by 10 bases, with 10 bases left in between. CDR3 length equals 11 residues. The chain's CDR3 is CASRPTVEQFF. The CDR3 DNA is TGTGCCAGCAGGCCAACAGTGGAGCAGTTCTTC. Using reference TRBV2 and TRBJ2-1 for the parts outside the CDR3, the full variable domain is EPEVTQTPSHQVTQMGQEVILRCVPISNHLYFYWYRQILGQKVEFLVSFYNNEISEKSEIFDDQFSVERPDGSNFTLKIRSTKLEDSAMYFCASRPTVEQFFGPGTRLTVL.

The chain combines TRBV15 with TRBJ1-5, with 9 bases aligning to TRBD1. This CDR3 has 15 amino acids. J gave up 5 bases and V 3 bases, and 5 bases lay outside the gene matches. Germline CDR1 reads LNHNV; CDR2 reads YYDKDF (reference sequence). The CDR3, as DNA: TGTGCCACCAGCAGTGGGGACAGGGTGGATCAGCCCCAGCATTTT. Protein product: CATSSGDRVDQPQHF.

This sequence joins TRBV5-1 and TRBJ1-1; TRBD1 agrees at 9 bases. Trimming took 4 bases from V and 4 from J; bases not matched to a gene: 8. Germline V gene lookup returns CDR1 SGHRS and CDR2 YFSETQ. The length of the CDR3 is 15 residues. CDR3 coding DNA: TGCGCCAGCAGCACCGGGGACAGGGTGGGCACTGAAGCTTTCTTT. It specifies CASSTGDRVGTEAFF.

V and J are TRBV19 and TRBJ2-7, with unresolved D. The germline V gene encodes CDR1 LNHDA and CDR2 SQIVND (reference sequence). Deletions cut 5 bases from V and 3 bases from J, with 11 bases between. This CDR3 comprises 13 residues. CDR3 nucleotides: TGTGCCAGTAGTCCCTTACTACTCTACGAGCAGTACTTC. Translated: CASSPLLLYEQYF.

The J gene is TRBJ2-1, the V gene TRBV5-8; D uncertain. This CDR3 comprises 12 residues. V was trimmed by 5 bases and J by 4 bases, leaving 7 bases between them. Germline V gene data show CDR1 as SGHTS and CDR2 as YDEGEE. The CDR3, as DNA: TGTGCCAGCAGATCTAATTACAATGAGCAGTTCTTC. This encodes CASRSNYNEQFF.

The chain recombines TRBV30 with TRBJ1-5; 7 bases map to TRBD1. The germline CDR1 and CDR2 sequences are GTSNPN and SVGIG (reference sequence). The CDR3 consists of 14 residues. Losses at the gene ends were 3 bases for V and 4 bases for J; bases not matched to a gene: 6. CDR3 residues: CAWRPGTENQPQHF. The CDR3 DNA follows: TGTGCCTGGAGACCTGGGACAGAAAATCAGCCCCAGCATTTT.

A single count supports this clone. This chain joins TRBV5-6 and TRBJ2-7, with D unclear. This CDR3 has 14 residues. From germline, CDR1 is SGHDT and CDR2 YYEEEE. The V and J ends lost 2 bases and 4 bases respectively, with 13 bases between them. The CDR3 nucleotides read TGTGCCAGCAGCTTCTCCGGTGTCAGGTACGAGCAGTACTTC. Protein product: CASSFSGVRYEQYF.

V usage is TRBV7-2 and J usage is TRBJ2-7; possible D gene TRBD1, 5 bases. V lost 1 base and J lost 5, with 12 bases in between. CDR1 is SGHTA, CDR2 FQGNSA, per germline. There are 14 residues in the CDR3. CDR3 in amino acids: CASSLGQGKHEQYF. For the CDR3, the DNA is TGTGCCAGCAGCTTAGGGCAGGGAAAACACGAGCAGTACTTC.

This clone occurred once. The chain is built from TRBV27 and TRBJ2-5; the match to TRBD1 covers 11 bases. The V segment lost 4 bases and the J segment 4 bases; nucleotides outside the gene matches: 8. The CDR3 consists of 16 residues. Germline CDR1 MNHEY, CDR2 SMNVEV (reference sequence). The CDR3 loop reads CASSSPTGTGGETQYF. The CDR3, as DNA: TGTGCCAGCAGTTCTCCTACCGGGACAGGGGGAGAGACCCAGTACTTC.

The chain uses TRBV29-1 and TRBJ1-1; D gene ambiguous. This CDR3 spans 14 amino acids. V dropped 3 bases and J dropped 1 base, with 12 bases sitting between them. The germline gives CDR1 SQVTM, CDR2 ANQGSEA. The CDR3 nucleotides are TGCAGCGTTGATGGGTTCCACAAGAACACTGAAGCTTTCTTT. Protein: CSVDGFHKNTEAFF.

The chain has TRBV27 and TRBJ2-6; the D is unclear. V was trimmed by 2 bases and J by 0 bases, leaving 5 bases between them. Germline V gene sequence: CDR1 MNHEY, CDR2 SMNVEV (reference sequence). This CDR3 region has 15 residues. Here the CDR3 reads CASSLESSGANVLTF. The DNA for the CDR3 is TGTGCCAGCAGTTTAGAGAGCTCTGGGGCCAACGTCCTGACTTTC.

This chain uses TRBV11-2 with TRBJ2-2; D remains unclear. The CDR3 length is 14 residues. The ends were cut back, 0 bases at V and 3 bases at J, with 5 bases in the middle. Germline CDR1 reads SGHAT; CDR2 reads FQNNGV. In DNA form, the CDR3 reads TGTGCCAGCAGCTTAGAGATTCACACCGGGGAGCTGTTTTTT. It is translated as CASSLEIHTGELFF.

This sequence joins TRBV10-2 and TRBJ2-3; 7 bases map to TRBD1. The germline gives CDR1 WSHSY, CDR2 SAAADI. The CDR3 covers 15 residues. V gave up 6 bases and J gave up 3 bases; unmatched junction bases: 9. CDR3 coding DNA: TGCGCCAGCAGCCAGCAGGGGGAGTCTACAGATACGCAGTATTTT. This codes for CASSQQGESTDTQYF.

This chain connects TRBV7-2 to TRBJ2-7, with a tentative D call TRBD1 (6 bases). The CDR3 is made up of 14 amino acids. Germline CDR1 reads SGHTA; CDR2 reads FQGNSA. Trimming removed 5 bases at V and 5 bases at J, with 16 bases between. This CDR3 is CASSQDVGADEQYF. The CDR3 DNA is TGTGCCAGCAGCCAAGACGTGGGGGCGGACGAGCAGTACTTC.

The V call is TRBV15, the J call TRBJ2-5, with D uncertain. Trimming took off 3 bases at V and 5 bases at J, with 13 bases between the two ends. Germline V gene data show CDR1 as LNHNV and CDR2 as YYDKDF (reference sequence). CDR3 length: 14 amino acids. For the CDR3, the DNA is TGTGCCACCAGCAGGGAGACATATCAGGAGACCCAGTACTTC. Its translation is CATSRETYQETQYF.

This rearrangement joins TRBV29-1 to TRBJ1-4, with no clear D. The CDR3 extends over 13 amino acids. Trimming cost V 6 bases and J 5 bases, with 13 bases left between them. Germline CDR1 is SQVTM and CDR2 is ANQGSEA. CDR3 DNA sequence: TGCAGCGTGTCTTTGGTGCAGAATGAAAAACTGTTTTTT. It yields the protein CSVSLVQNEKLFF.

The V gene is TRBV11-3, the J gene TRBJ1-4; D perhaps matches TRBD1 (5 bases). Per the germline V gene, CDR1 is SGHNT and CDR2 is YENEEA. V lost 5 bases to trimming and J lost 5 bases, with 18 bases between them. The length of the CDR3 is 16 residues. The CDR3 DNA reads TGTGCCAGCAGCCCCCAGGGAAGAAACCCCAATGAAAAACTGTTTTTT. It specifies CASSPQGRNPNEKLFF. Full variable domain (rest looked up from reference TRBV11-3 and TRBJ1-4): EAGVVQSPRYKIIEKKQPVAFWCNPISGHNTLYWYLQNLGQGPELLIRYENEEAVDDSQLPKDRFSAERLKGVDSTLKIQPAELGDSAVYLCASSPQGRNPNEKLFFGSGTQLSVL.

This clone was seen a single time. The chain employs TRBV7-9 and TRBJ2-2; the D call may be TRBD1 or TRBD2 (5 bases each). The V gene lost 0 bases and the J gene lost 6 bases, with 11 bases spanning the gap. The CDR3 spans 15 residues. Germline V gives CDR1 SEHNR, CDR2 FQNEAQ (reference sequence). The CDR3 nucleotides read TGTGCCAGCAGCTTAGCGCGGCAGGGAGCCGGGGAGCTGTTTTTT. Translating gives CASSLARQGAGELFF.